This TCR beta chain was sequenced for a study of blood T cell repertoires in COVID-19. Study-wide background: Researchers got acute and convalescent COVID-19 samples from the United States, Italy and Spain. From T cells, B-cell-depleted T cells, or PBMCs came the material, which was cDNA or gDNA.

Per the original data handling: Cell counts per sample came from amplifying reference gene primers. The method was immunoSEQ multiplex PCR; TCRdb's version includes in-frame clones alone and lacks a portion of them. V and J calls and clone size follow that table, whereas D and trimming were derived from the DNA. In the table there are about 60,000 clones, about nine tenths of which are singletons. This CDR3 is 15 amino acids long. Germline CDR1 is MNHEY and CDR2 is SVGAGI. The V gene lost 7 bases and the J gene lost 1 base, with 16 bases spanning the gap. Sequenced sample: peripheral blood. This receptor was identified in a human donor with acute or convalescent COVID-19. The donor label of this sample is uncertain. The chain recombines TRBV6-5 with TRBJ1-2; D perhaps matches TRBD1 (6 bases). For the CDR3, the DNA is TGTGCCAGCATTGGCGGACAGACTTATAACTATGGCTACACCTTC. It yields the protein CASIGGQTYNYGYTF.